The 14 T cell receptor beta chains below come from one sample, sequenced in a study of cytomegalovirus exposure and HLA in healthy donors. Amplification used 60 Vbeta primers and 13 Jbeta primers. Clones were read by immunoSEQ multiplex PCR, and TCRdb kept only the in-frame ones, dropping some. The sample shows under 150,000 clones, roughly 86% of them seen only once. Sequencing was done on a sample of PBMCs. The receptors shown here come from a man younger than 35 in good health and CMV-seronegative.

The rearrangement joins TRBV19 to TRBJ2-7, with a possible D match to TRBD1 (6 bases). CDR3 size: 14 residues. Trimming shortened V by 5 bases and J by 4 bases, and 15 bases separated the two germline ends. Germline V lookup: CDR1 LNHDA, CDR2 SQIVND (reference sequence). CDR3 DNA sequence: TGTGCCAGTAGTTCTCTGGACAGACCTTACGAGCAGTACTTC. Its translation is CASSSLDRPYEQYF.

V gene TRBV18 combines with J gene TRBJ2-3; 10 nucleotides agree with TRBD2. This CDR3 contains 17 residues. CDR1 and CDR2 (germline): KGHSH, LQKENI. V dropped 6 bases and J dropped 3; count of bases not matched to a gene: 12. This chain's CDR3 is CASSRAAGTSVTDTQYF. The CDR3, as DNA: TGTGCCAGCTCTCGCGCGGCTGGGACTAGCGTAACAGATACGCAGTATTTT.

The rearrangement links TRBV19 to TRBJ2-3, with 13 bases lining up with TRBD2. CDR3 size: 18 residues. The J segment lost 5 bases and the V segment lost 3 bases, leaving 11 bases of the junction unmatched. CDR1 is LNHDA, CDR2 SQIVND, per germline (reference sequence). CDR3 region: CASSMPSTSGGWGDTQYF. The CDR3 bases are TGTGCCAGTAGTATGCCTTCGACTAGCGGGGGGTGGGGAGATACGCAGTATTTT.

V is TRBV7-8 and J is TRBJ1-4; D perhaps matches TRBD1 (5 bases). Germline V lookup: CDR1 SGHVS, CDR2 FQNEAQ. The V end lost 5 bases, the J end lost 4 bases, and 17 bases lay between the germline ends. CDR3 length equals 16 residues. In nucleotides, the CDR3 is TGTGCCAGCAGCGACGTTTTAGGGGCCGTTAATGAAAAACTGTTTTTT. This gives the protein CASSDVLGAVNEKLFF.

The V call is TRBV4-3, the J call TRBJ1-4; TRBD1 might be the D (5 bases). From germline, CDR1 is LGHNA and CDR2 YSLEER. The CDR3 is 16 residues long. Trimming removed 1 base from V and 5 bases from J, with 14 bases in between. The CDR3 region is CASSQAMGGSNEKLFF. CDR3 bases: TGCGCCAGCAGCCAAGCTATGGGGGGATCGAATGAAAAACTGTTTTTT.

This rearrangement joins TRBV19 to TRBJ2-5, with D perhaps matching TRBD1 (5 bases). V gave up 2 bases and J gave up 2 bases, with 12 bases separating them. The CDR3 has 15 amino acids. Germline lookup yields CDR1 LNHDA and CDR2 SQIVND (reference sequence). The CDR3 DNA reads TGTGCCAGTAGTATAAGGCGCCAGGGACAAGAGACCCAGTACTTC. It specifies CASSIRRQGQETQYF.

The chain has TRBV2 and TRBJ1-6, with 7 bases identical to TRBD1. CDR3 length equals 14 residues. CDR1 is SNHLY, CDR2 FYNNEI, per germline. J lost 7 bases, V lost 8 bases, and 8 bases had no gene match. Written as DNA, the CDR3 is TGTGCCAGCGGACCCGACAGGGTGAATTCACCCCTCCACTTT. Translation: CASGPDRVNSPLHF.

This clone appeared once. The chain employs TRBV27 and TRBJ2-1; TRBD2 matches at 8 bases. The V segment lost 6 bases and the J segment 6 bases; nucleotides outside the gene matches: 13. The CDR3 extends over 16 amino acids. CDR1 and CDR2 from the germline V gene are MNHEY and SMNVEV (reference sequence). The CDR3 region has the DNA TGTGCCAGCAGCTTCCTTAGTGCGGGGGGCGTCAATGAGCAGTTCTTC. Its translation is CASSFLSAGGVNEQFF.

The chain employs TRBV11-2 and TRBJ2-7, with TRBD2 matching 9 bases. V was clipped by 5 bases and J by 2 bases; unmatched bases: 4. This CDR3 has 14 residues. The germline gives CDR1 SGHAT, CDR2 FQNNGV. For the CDR3, the DNA is TGTGCCAGCAGCCCAAGCGGGGGGCCCTACGAGCAGTACTTC. This translates into CASSPSGGPYEQYF.

In its sample, this clone was seen a few times. This chain uses TRBV6-6 with TRBJ1-1; tentatively, D is TRBD1 (6 bases). The CDR3 runs to 13 residues. V was pared by 6 bases and J by 3 bases, with 11 bases between. Germline CDR1 MNHNY, CDR2 SVGAGI (reference sequence). CDR3 residues: CASRLYRDTEAFF. The CDR3 coding sequence is TGTGCCAGCAGACTCTACAGGGACACTGAAGCTTTCTTT.

The chain links TRBV11-2 to TRBJ2-2; D might be TRBD1 (5 bases). With 7 bases removed from V and 7 bases from J, the gap between germline ends came to 19 bases. Germline CDR1 SGHAT, CDR2 FQNNGV. The CDR3 contains 15 residues. The CDR3 region has the DNA TGTGCCAGCACTAGTACGACAGTGGCAGGCGGGGAGCTGTTTTTT. Translating it yields CASTSTTVAGGELFF.

The chain combines TRBV9 with TRBJ2-3; 14 positions match TRBD2. Germline CDR1 and CDR2: SGDLS and YYNGEE. The CDR3 length is 17 residues. V was pared by 3 bases and J by 2 bases, with 5 bases of the junction left unmatched. Written as DNA, the CDR3 is TGTGCCAGCAGCGCCGGGACTAGCGGGGGCTCCACAGATACGCAGTATTTT. Encoded protein: CASSAGTSGGSTDTQYF.

The V and J genes are TRBV10-2 and TRBJ2-7, with 8 nucleotides matching TRBD2. Germline V CDR1 and CDR2: WSHSY, SAAADI. The CDR3 contains 13 residues. The V and J ends lost 6 bases and 6 bases, in that order; junction bases with no gene match: 7. The CDR3 DNA reads as TGCGCCAGCAGGGCAGCGGGGGTGGGCGAGCAGTACTTC. Its translation: CASRAAGVGEQYF.

CDR3 nucleotide sequence: TGTGCCTGGCCGGGGCGGGGGACTAGCGGGGGAGTATCCCAGTACTTC. Residues: CAWPGRGTSGGVSQYF. The chain carries TRBV30 and TRBJ2-5; 14 nucleotides match TRBD2. The V gene end was trimmed by 5 bases and the J gene end by 9 bases; junction bases not matched to a gene: 14. CDR3 length equals 16 residues. Germline assignment: CDR1 GTSNPN and CDR2 SVGIG (reference sequence).